This T cell receptor (beta chain) was identified in a study of T-cell reconstitution after alpha-beta-depleted transplantation in children. Trimming removed 0 bases at V and 4 bases at J, with 8 bases between. Germline V CDR1 and CDR2: MGHRA, YSYEKL. The CDR3 is 14 residues long. Regarding this clonotype: The antigen is undetermined.

Findings and caveats of the study: Diversity and T-cell counts at one year after transplant derived mostly from new T cells. Several hundred expanded graft clones reportedly gave rise to the alpha-beta T cells present about two months after transplant. Recipient T cells and thymic progenitors that survived gave rise to the high TCRbeta diversity observed at day 60 in some patients.

This sample's TCRbeta library carried unique molecular identifier barcodes. TCRdb passed the PCR reads through MiXCR, listing each CDR3 protein once. The sample holds 400,000 to 450,000 distinct CDR3 sequences, around 46% seen once. The sample here was PBMCs, taken before TCRalphabeta/CD19-depleted stem cell transplant. This chain uses TRBV4-1 with TRBJ2-3; D is perhaps TRBD1 (5 bases). The receptor's source is a girl aged 2-10 years with aplastic anemia, due to receive a stem cell transplant. The CDR3 coding sequence is TGCGCCAGCAGCCAAGAGACAGTGCCAGATACGCAGTATTTT. Translating it yields CASSQETVPDTQYF.